These T cell receptor beta chains were read from a single sample in a study of T-cell reconstitution after alpha-beta-depleted transplantation in children. Using its own MiXCR run on the PCR reads, TCRdb lists one record per CDR3 protein. The sample contains approximately 490,000 distinct CDR3 sequences, approximately 12% of which appear only once. Sequencing was performed on PBMCs from the stem cell graft donor, taken from the stem cell graft. The receptors derive from a human donor who donated a stem cell graft to a child with combined immunodeficiency. The CDR3 runs from the conserved cysteine through the conserved F or W. D genes are given only for firm matches. The listing skips clone size in some rows; elsewhere it reads once, few, many or a size class.

V gene: TRBV5-1; clone size: many; J gene: TRBJ2-7; CDR3 length: 18; D gene: .; CDR3 DNA: TGCGCCAGCAGCTTGGGGGCTTCAGGCACTACCATATCCTACGAGCAGTACTTC; CDR3 protein: CASSLGASGTTISYEQYF
V gene: TRBV12-3/TRBV12-4; clone size: .; J gene: TRBJ2-7; CDR3 length: 16; D gene: TRBD1; CDR3 DNA: TGTGCCAGCAGTTTAGGGACCGGGACAGGGTCCTACGAGCAGTACTTC; CDR3 protein: CASSLGTGTGSYEQYF
V gene: TRBV5-1; clone size: .; J gene: TRBJ2-1; CDR3 length: 18; D gene: .; CDR3 DNA: TGCGCCAGCAGCTTGGGTAGGGCTAGCGAGAGCTCCTACAATGAGCAGTTCTTC; CDR3 protein: CASSLGRASESSYNEQFF
V gene: TRBV20-1; clone size: few; J gene: TRBJ2-3; CDR3 length: 15; D gene: .; CDR3 DNA: TGCAGTGCTATTGGGGCGGGATTCGGGGCCTCGACGCAGTATTTT; CDR3 protein: CSAIGAGFGASTQYF
V gene: TRBV12-3/TRBV12-4; clone size: few; J gene: TRBJ2-7; CDR3 length: 15; D gene: TRBD2; CDR3 DNA: TGTGCCAGCAGTGCTAGCGGGAGATCCTCCTACGAGCAGTACTTC; CDR3 protein: CASSASGRSSYEQYF
V gene: TRBV12-3/TRBV12-4; clone size: .; J gene: TRBJ2-1; CDR3 length: 14; D gene: .; CDR3 DNA: TGTGCCAGCAGTTTGAGCAGTATATACAATGAGCAGTTCTTC; CDR3 protein: CASSLSSIYNEQFF
V gene: TRBV12-3/TRBV12-4; clone size: .; J gene: TRBJ2-5; CDR3 length: 14; D gene: .; CDR3 DNA: TGTGCCAGCAGTTTGAGGGGGGCAGATGAGACCCAGTACTTC; CDR3 protein: CASSLRGADETQYF
V gene: TRBV4-2; clone size: .; J gene: TRBJ2-3; CDR3 length: 16; D gene: .; CDR3 DNA: TGTGCCAGCAGCCAAGATCCCGGGGGGCTCACCGATACGCAGTATTTT; CDR3 protein: CASSQDPGGLTDTQYF
V gene: TRBV3-1; clone size: .; J gene: TRBJ2-3; CDR3 length: 15; D gene: TRBD1; CDR3 DNA: TGTGCCAGCAGCTCGACAGGGGCTCTCACAGATACGCAGTATTTT; CDR3 protein: CASSSTGALTDTQYF
V gene: TRBV13; clone size: .; J gene: TRBJ2-1; CDR3 length: 17; D gene: TRBD1; CDR3 DNA: TGTGCCAGCAGCTTAGGGGACAGGGGGCTATCCTACAATGAGCAGTTCTTC; CDR3 protein: CASSLGDRGLSYNEQFF
V gene: TRBV15; clone size: few; J gene: TRBJ1-1; CDR3 length: 15; D gene: .; CDR3 DNA: TGTGCCACCAGCAGACGCGGACAACCGAACACTGAAGCTTTCTTT; CDR3 protein: CATSRRGQPNTEAFF
V gene: TRBV5-1; clone size: many; J gene: TRBJ2-2; CDR3 length: 15; D gene: .; CDR3 DNA: TGCGCCAGCAGCTTGGGGGGACCTAGCACCGGGGAGCTGTTTTTT; CDR3 protein: CASSLGGPSTGELFF
V gene: TRBV19; clone size: .; J gene: TRBJ1-3; CDR3 length: 15; D gene: .; CDR3 DNA: TGTGCCAGTAGTCCAGGGGAAAGCTCTGGAAACACCATATATTTT; CDR3 protein: CASSPGESSGNTIYF
V gene: TRBV27; clone size: .; J gene: TRBJ2-5; CDR3 length: 17; D gene: .; CDR3 DNA: TGTGCCAGCAGTTTATATTATAGCCCGCTTGACCAAGAGACCCAGTACTTC; CDR3 protein: CASSLYYSPLDQETQYF
V gene: TRBV3-1; clone size: .; J gene: TRBJ1-2; CDR3 length: 14; D gene: TRBD1; CDR3 DNA: TGTGCCAGCAGCCAGACAGGGTTAGGTAGTGGCTACACCTTC; CDR3 protein: CASSQTGLGSGYTF
V gene: TRBV6-2/TRBV6-3; clone size: .; J gene: TRBJ2-1; CDR3 length: 13; D gene: .; CDR3 DNA: TGTGCCAGCAGTTACTCGGCTAGCAATGAGCAGTTCTTC; CDR3 protein: CASSYSASNEQFF
V gene: TRBV6-6; clone size: .; J gene: TRBJ1-5; CDR3 length: 13; D gene: .; CDR3 DNA: TGTGCCACCCGACTCGCGAGGGTACAGCCCCAGCATTTT; CDR3 protein: CATRLARVQPQHF
V gene: TRBV29-1; clone size: few; J gene: TRBJ1-1; CDR3 length: 13; D gene: .; CDR3 DNA: TGCAGCGTTGAATGGAGGGCGCGCACTGAAGCTTTCTTT; CDR3 protein: CSVEWRARTEAFF
V gene: TRBV5-1; clone size: few; J gene: TRBJ2-1; CDR3 length: 14; D gene: .; CDR3 DNA: TGCGCCAGCAGCTTGCAAAGACAAGTCACTGAGCAGTTCTTC; CDR3 protein: CASSLQRQVTEQFF
V gene: TRBV10-3; clone size: many; J gene: TRBJ2-6; CDR3 length: 17; D gene: TRBD1; CDR3 DNA: TGTGCCATCAGTGAGTCACAGGGGGACTCTGGGGCCAACGTCCTGACTTTC; CDR3 protein: CAISESQGDSGANVLTF
V gene: TRBV7-8; clone size: .; J gene: TRBJ1-2; CDR3 length: 14; D gene: TRBD1; CDR3 DNA: TGTGCCAGCAGCGCACCCAGGGGGGTCTATGGCTACACCTTC; CDR3 protein: CASSAPRGVYGYTF
V gene: TRBV12-3/TRBV12-4; clone size: many; J gene: TRBJ2-3; CDR3 length: 13; D gene: .; CDR3 DNA: TGTGCCAGCAGTTTGTTCCCTAGGGATACGCAGTATTTT; CDR3 protein: CASSLFPRDTQYF
V gene: TRBV10-3; clone size: many; J gene: TRBJ2-3; CDR3 length: 13; D gene: .; CDR3 DNA: TGTGCCATCAAGGGCCCGGGAGTGGCTACGCAGTATTTT; CDR3 protein: CAIKGPGVATQYF
V gene: TRBV7-3; clone size: .; J gene: TRBJ2-2; CDR3 length: 15; D gene: TRBD1; CDR3 DNA: TGTGCCAGCAGCGAGACAGGGACGAACACCGGGGAGCTGTTTTTT; CDR3 protein: CASSETGTNTGELFF
V gene: TRBV4-3; clone size: few; J gene: TRBJ2-7; CDR3 length: 14; D gene: TRBD2; CDR3 DNA: TGCGCCAGCAGCCAAAGACTAGCGGCCTACGAGCAGTACTTC; CDR3 protein: CASSQRLAAYEQYF
V gene: TRBV12-3/TRBV12-4; clone size: few; J gene: TRBJ2-4; CDR3 length: 16; D gene: .; CDR3 DNA: TGTGCCAGCAGTACCGGACTTCGGGGGGCGATTAACATTCAGTACTTC; CDR3 protein: CASSTGLRGAINIQYF
V gene: TRBV4-3; clone size: .; J gene: TRBJ1-6; CDR3 length: 17; D gene: .; CDR3 DNA: TGCGCCAGCAGCCAAAGTAGGCCGGGGGGCTATAATTCACCCCTCCACTTT; CDR3 protein: CASSQSRPGGYNSPLHF
V gene: TRBV5-1; clone size: few; J gene: TRBJ1-2; CDR3 length: 13; D gene: .; CDR3 DNA: TGCGCCAGCAGCGAATTAGGGGCGGGCGGCTACACCTTC; CDR3 protein: CASSELGAGGYTF
V gene: TRBV2; clone size: many; J gene: TRBJ2-1; CDR3 length: 15; D gene: TRBD2; CDR3 DNA: TGTGCCAGCAGCCGCGGGACTAGCGGGACTAGTGAGCAGTTCTTC; CDR3 protein: CASSRGTSGTSEQFF
V gene: TRBV4-2; clone size: many; J gene: TRBJ2-7; CDR3 length: 12; D gene: TRBD1; CDR3 DNA: TGTGCCAGCAGGAAGACAGGGAGCGAGCAGTACTTC; CDR3 protein: CASRKTGSEQYF
V gene: TRBV30; clone size: .; J gene: TRBJ1-2; CDR3 length: 13; D gene: TRBD1; CDR3 DNA: TGTGCCTGGAGTGGCACAGGGGGGAATGGCTACACCTTC; CDR3 protein: CAWSGTGGNGYTF
V gene: TRBV6-2/TRBV6-3; clone size: few; J gene: TRBJ2-1; CDR3 length: 12; D gene: .; CDR3 DNA: TGTGCCAGCAGTTACGTCAACCAAGAGCAGTTCTTC; CDR3 protein: CASSYVNQEQFF
V gene: TRBV12-3/TRBV12-4; clone size: few; J gene: TRBJ2-3; CDR3 length: 16; D gene: .; CDR3 DNA: TGTGCCAGCCCACCCCCCGCCGGGACGGGCACAGATACGCAGTATTTT; CDR3 protein: CASPPPAGTGTDTQYF
V gene: TRBV7-2; clone size: .; J gene: TRBJ2-7; CDR3 length: 15; D gene: TRBD2; CDR3 DNA: TGTGCCAGCACCGAGACTAGCGGGAGCTCCTACGAGCAGTACTTC; CDR3 protein: CASTETSGSSYEQYF
V gene: TRBV10-3; clone size: many; J gene: TRBJ2-7; CDR3 length: 16; D gene: TRBD1; CDR3 DNA: TGTGCCATCAGTGAGTCTGGGACAGGGAGCTCCTACGAGCAGTACTTC; CDR3 protein: CAISESGTGSSYEQYF
V gene: TRBV20-1; clone size: .; J gene: TRBJ1-1; CDR3 length: 13; D gene: .; CDR3 DNA: TGCAGTGCGAGTGGTCATCGGGACACTGAAGCTTTCTTT; CDR3 protein: CSASGHRDTEAFF
V gene: TRBV12-3/TRBV12-4; clone size: .; J gene: TRBJ2-1; CDR3 length: 16; D gene: TRBD2; CDR3 DNA: TGTGCCAGCAGTTTTACCGGGACTAGCGGGAGGGGCAGGCAGTTCTTC; CDR3 protein: CASSFTGTSGRGRQFF
V gene: TRBV7-9; clone size: few; J gene: TRBJ2-3; CDR3 length: 17; D gene: .; CDR3 DNA: TGTGCCAGCAGCTTAGGATTGACAGCCACTAGCACAGATACGCAGTATTTT; CDR3 protein: CASSLGLTATSTDTQYF
V gene: TRBV12-3/TRBV12-4; clone size: .; J gene: TRBJ2-3; CDR3 length: 12; D gene: .; CDR3 DNA: TGTGCCAGCATCTCTGGCACAGATACGCAGTATTTT; CDR3 protein: CASISGTDTQYF
V gene: TRBV20-1; clone size: few; J gene: TRBJ2-3; CDR3 length: 16; D gene: .; CDR3 DNA: TGCAGTGCTAGAGAGCGGGGTTGGGCCAAGCAGGATACGCAGTATTTT; CDR3 protein: CSARERGWAKQDTQYF
V gene: TRBV2; clone size: many; J gene: TRBJ1-5; CDR3 length: 15; D gene: .; CDR3 DNA: TGTGCCAGCAGCCCTTTCGGGGGTAGGAATCAGCCCCAGCATTTT; CDR3 protein: CASSPFGGRNQPQHF
V gene: TRBV4-2; clone size: few; J gene: TRBJ1-5; CDR3 length: 17; D gene: .; CDR3 DNA: TGTGCCAGCAGCCAAATTACCGGGACAAAAAACAATCAGCCCCAGCATTTT; CDR3 protein: CASSQITGTKNNQPQHF
V gene: TRBV10-3; clone size: many; J gene: TRBJ1-2; CDR3 length: 15; D gene: .; CDR3 DNA: TGTGCCAGTACGTACTCCATAGGGCAAAACTATGGCTACACCTTC; CDR3 protein: CASTYSIGQNYGYTF
V gene: TRBV7-9; clone size: .; J gene: TRBJ2-1; CDR3 length: 16; D gene: .; CDR3 DNA: TGTGCCAGCAGCCCATTTACAGGGATTTCCTACAATGAGCAGTTCTTC; CDR3 protein: CASSPFTGISYNEQFF
V gene: TRBV27; clone size: many; J gene: TRBJ2-3; CDR3 length: 13; D gene: .; CDR3 DNA: TGTGCCAGCAGTTTATTGGGCGTAGATACGCAGTATTTT; CDR3 protein: CASSLLGVDTQYF
V gene: TRBV12-3/TRBV12-4; clone size: .; J gene: TRBJ2-1; CDR3 length: 14; D gene: .; CDR3 DNA: TGTGCCAGCAGTCCCGGGATCCAGGGGGGTGAGCAGTTCTTC; CDR3 protein: CASSPGIQGGEQFF
V gene: TRBV20-1; clone size: few; J gene: TRBJ2-3; CDR3 length: 13; D gene: .; CDR3 DNA: TGCAGTGCTAGAGCGGGGGCCTCAGATACGCAGTATTTT; CDR3 protein: CSARAGASDTQYF
V gene: TRBV12-3/TRBV12-4; clone size: few; J gene: TRBJ1-5; CDR3 length: 18; D gene: .; CDR3 DNA: TGTGCCAGCAGTCCACGGGGGACGGACCCTAATAGCAATCAGCCCCAGCATTTT; CDR3 protein: CASSPRGTDPNSNQPQHF
V gene: TRBV20-1; clone size: few; J gene: TRBJ2-5; CDR3 length: 15; D gene: TRBD2; CDR3 DNA: TGCAGTGCTTCCCCTAGCGGGGGGGCCGAGGAGACCCAGTACTTC; CDR3 protein: CSASPSGGAEETQYF
V gene: TRBV6-1; clone size: .; J gene: TRBJ2-7; CDR3 length: 15; D gene: .; CDR3 DNA: TGTGCCAGCAGCCGAAGGGCAGGGAAAACCTACGAGCAGTACTTC; CDR3 protein: CASSRRAGKTYEQYF
V gene: TRBV5-6; clone size: .; J gene: TRBJ2-7; CDR3 length: 14; D gene: .; CDR3 DNA: TGTGCCAGCAGCTTAGCTGGTCTGTCAAACGAGCAGTACTTC; CDR3 protein: CASSLAGLSNEQYF
V gene: TRBV6-5; clone size: .; J gene: TRBJ2-2; CDR3 length: 15; D gene: .; CDR3 DNA: TGTGCCAGCAGCCCCCTGGGGGCGAACACCGGGGAGCTGTTTTTT; CDR3 protein: CASSPLGANTGELFF
V gene: TRBV9; clone size: few; J gene: TRBJ1-5; CDR3 length: 15; D gene: .; CDR3 DNA: TGTGCCAGCAGCGAGACCCCTTATAGCAATCAGCCCCAGCATTTT; CDR3 protein: CASSETPYSNQPQHF